This record looks at one TCR beta chain sequence and its context. V was pared by 9 bases and J by 3 bases, with 8 bases of the junction left unmatched. CDR3 length: 14 amino acids. Germline V gene lookup returns CDR1 SGHRS and CDR2 YFSETQ. This record comes from a study of T cell changes during pregnancy in multiple sclerosis. Data came from immunoSEQ multiplex PCR; TCRdb stores just in-frame clones and leaves some out. The repertoire consists of about 75,000 clones, with 90% to 95% occurring once and the leading ten covering about 0.4%. This chain uses TRBV5-1 with TRBJ1-4; 7 bases are a match to TRBD1. This receptor was taken from a female donor with multiple sclerosis, enrolled in a pregnancy study. The sequencing here drew on CD4+ T cells from peripheral blood mononuclear cells, taken before pregnancy. This chain's CDR3 is CATRPGQPNEKLFF. DNA of the CDR3: TGCGCCACCCGACCGGGACAGCCTAATGAAAAACTGTTTTTT. The full variable domain, completed using reference TRBV5-1 and TRBJ1-4, is KAGVTQTPRYLIKTRGQQVTLSCSPISGHRSVSWYQQTPGQGLQFLFEYFSETQRNKGNFPGRFSGRQFSNSRSEMNVSTLELGDSALYLCATRPGQPNEKLFFGSGTQLSVL.